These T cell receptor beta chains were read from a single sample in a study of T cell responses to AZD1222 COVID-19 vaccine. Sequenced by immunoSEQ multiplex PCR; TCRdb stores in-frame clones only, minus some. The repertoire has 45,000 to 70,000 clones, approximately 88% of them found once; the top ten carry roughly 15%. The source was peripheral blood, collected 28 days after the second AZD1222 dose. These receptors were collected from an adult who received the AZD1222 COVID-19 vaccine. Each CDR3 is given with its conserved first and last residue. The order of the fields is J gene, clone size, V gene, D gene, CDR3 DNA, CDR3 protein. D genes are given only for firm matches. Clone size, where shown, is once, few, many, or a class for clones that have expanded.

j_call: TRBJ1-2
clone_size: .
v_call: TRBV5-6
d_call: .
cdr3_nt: TGTGCCAGCAGCCAAGGGGGGCTTACGCACTATGGCTACACCTTC
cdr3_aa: CASSQGGLTHYGYTF

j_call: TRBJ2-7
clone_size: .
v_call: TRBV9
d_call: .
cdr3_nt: TGTGCCAGCAGCGTAGAACAGGCGTCCTACGAGCAGTACTTC
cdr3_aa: CASSVEQASYEQYF

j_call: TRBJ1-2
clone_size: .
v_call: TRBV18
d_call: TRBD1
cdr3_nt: TGTGCCAGCTCACCGTCCCCTTCGACACAGGGGTTTGATGGCTACACCTTC
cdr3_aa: CASSPSPSTQGFDGYTF

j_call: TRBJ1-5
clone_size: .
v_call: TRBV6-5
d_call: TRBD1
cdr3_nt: TGTGCCAGCAGTCCTGGGGACAGTAGCAATCAGCCCCAGCATTTT
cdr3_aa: CASSPGDSSNQPQHF

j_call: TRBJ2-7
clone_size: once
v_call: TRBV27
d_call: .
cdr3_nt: TGTGCCAGCAGTTTATACGGGCCCTACGAGCAGTACTTC
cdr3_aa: CASSLYGPYEQYF

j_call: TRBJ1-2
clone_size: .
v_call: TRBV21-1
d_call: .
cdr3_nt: TGTGCCAGCAGCCCCACCGGACAGCGCCCAGGGGATGGCTACACCTTC
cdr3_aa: CASSPTGQRPGDGYTF

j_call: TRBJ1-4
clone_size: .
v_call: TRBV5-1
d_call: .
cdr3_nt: TGCGCCAGCAGCCCCCCGGGGGGCGTTAATGAAAAACTGTTTTTT
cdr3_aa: CASSPPGGVNEKLFF

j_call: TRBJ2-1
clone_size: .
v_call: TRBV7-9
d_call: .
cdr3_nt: TGTGCCAGCAGCCGTGACAGCAACAATGAGCAGTTCTTC
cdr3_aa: CASSRDSNNEQFF

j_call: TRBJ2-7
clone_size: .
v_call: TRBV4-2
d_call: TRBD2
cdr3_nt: TGTGCCAGCAGCCAAGCTAGCGGGAGCCTGCACGAGCAGTACTTC
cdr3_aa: CASSQASGSLHEQYF

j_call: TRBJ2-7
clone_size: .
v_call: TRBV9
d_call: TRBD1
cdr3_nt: TGTGCCAGCAGCGTAGCAACACCCGGGACAGGGGCTTACGAGCAGTACTTC
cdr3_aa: CASSVATPGTGAYEQYF

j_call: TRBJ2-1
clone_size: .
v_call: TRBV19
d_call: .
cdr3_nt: TGTGCCAGTAGTTGGGAGTTACGCTACAATGAGCAGTTCTTC
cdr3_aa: CASSWELRYNEQFF

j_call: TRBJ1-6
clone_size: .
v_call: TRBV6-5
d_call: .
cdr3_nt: TGTGCCAGCAGTTGGGAGTATAATTCACCCCTCCACTTT
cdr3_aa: CASSWEYNSPLHF

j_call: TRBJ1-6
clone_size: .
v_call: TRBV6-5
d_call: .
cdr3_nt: TGTGCCAGCAGTCCAGGACGGTCTAATTCACCCCTCCACTTT
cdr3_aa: CASSPGRSNSPLHF

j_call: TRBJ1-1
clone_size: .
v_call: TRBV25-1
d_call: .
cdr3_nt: TGTGCCACCTCGCAGTACGGGGGGCAGGGGGCTTTCTTT
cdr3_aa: CATSQYGGQGAFF

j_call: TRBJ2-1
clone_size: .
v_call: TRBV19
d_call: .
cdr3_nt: TGTGCCAGTAGTAGCCCGCCGGGCCGGCACAATGAGCAGTTCTTC
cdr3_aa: CASSSPPGRHNEQFF

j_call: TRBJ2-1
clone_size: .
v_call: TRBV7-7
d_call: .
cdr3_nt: TGTGCCAGCAGCTTAGCGGGAGTAGGGTACAATGAGCAGTTCTTC
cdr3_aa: CASSLAGVGYNEQFF

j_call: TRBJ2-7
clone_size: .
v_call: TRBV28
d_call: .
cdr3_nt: TGTGCCAGCAGTTTAGGTCAGCCCGACTACGAGCAGTACTTC
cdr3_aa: CASSLGQPDYEQYF

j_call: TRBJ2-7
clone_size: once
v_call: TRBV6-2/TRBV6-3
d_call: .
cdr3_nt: TGTGCCAGCAGTTACACCGGACATCTCCAGCAGTACTTC
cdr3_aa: CASSYTGHLQQYF

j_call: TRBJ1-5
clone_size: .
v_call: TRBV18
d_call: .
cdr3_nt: TGTGCCAGCTCACCAGTCCCACATACCTATCAGCCCCAGCATTTT
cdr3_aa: CASSPVPHTYQPQHF

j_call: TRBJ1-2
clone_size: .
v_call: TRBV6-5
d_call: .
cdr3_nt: TGTGCCAGCAGCCAGGGCACGATTGGCTACACCTTC
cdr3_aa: CASSQGTIGYTF

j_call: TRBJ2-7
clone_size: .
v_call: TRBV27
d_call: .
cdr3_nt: TGTGCCAGCAGCACCACAGGATCGTACGAGCAGTACTTC
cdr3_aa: CASSTTGSYEQYF

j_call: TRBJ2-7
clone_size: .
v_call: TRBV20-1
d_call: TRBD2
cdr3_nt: TGCAGTGCTAGTTGGGGCGGGAGTCTCTACGAGCAGTACTTC
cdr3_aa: CSASWGGSLYEQYF

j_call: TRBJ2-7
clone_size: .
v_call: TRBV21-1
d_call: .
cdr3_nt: TGTGCCAGCAGCAAACCGGACAGATCCTACGAGCAGTACTTC
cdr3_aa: CASSKPDRSYEQYF

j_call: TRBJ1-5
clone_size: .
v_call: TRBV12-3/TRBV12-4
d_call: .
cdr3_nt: TGTGCCAGCAGTTGGGAGAGCAATCAGCCCCAGCATTTT
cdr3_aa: CASSWESNQPQHF

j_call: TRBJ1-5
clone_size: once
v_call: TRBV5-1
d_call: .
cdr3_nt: TGCGCCAGCAGCTTGGACGTCGGAGGTAGTCAGCCCCAGCATTTT
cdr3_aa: CASSLDVGGSQPQHF

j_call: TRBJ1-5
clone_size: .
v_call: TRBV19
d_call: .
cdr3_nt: TGTGCCAGTAGTCCTCAAAACAGCCAGCCCCAGCATTTT
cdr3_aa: CASSPQNSQPQHF

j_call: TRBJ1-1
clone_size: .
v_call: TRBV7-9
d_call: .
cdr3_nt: TGTGCCAGCAGCTTAGGGACAGTTAACACTGAAGCTTTCTTT
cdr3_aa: CASSLGTVNTEAFF

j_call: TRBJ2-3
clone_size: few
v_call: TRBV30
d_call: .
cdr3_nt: TGTGCCTGGAGTTTCCGGGGGTTAGGGAGCGGGACAGATACGCAGTATTTT
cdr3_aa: CAWSFRGLGSGTDTQYF